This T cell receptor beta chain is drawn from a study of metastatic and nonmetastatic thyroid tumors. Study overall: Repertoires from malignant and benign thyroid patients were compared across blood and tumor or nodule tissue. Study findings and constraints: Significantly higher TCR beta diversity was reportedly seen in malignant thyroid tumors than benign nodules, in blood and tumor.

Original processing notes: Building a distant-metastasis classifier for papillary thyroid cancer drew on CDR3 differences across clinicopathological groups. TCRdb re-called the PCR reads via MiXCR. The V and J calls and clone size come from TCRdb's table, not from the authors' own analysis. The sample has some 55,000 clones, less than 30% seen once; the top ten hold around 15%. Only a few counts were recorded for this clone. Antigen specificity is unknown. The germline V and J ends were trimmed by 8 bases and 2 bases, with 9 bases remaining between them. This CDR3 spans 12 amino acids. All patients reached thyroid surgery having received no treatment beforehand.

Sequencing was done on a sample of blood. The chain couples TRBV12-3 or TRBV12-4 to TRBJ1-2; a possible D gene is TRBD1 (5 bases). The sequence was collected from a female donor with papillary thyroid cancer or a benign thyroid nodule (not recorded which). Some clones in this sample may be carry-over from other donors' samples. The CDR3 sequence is CASSRGNYGYTF. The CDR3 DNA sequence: TGTGCCAGCTCCCGGGGGAACTATGGCTACACCTTC.